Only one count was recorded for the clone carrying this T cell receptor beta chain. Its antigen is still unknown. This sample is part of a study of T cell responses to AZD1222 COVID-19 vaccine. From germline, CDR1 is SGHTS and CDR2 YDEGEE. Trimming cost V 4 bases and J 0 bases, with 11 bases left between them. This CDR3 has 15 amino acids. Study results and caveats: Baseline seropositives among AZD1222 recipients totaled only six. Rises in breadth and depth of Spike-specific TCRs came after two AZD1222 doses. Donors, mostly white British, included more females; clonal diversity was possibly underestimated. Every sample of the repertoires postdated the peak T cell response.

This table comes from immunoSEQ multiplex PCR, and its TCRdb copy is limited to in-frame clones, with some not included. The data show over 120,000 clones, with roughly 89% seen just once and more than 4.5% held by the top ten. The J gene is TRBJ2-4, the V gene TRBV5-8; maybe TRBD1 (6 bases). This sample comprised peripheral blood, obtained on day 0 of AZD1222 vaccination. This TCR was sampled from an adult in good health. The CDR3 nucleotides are TGTGCCAGCAGCCAGGGGAGACTAGCCAAAAACATTCAGTACTTC. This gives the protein CASSQGRLAKNIQYF.